The TCR beta chain under discussion was sequenced for a study of cytomegalovirus exposure and HLA in healthy donors. PCR primers comprised 60 Vbeta and 13 Jbeta primers. Assay: immunoSEQ multiplex PCR; the TCRdb copy retains only in-frame clones and omits some. The table includes approximately 140,000 clones, about four fifths detected once. The CDR3 is made up of 22 amino acids. Germline V lookup: CDR1 WNHNN, CDR2 SYGVQD (reference sequence). Trimming left V 2 bases short and J 1 base short, with 29 bases between. This chain joins TRBV10-1 and TRBJ2-2, with D maybe TRBD2 (6 bases). This TCR was sampled from a male donor in good health and CMV-seropositive. Sequencing input: PBMCs. Here the CDR3 DNA reads TGCGCCAGCAGTGAGGCGCCGGACGACCACCGCGGGAAAAAGGAGAACACCGGGGAGCTGTTTTTT. Its protein product is CASSEAPDDHRGKKENTGELFF.